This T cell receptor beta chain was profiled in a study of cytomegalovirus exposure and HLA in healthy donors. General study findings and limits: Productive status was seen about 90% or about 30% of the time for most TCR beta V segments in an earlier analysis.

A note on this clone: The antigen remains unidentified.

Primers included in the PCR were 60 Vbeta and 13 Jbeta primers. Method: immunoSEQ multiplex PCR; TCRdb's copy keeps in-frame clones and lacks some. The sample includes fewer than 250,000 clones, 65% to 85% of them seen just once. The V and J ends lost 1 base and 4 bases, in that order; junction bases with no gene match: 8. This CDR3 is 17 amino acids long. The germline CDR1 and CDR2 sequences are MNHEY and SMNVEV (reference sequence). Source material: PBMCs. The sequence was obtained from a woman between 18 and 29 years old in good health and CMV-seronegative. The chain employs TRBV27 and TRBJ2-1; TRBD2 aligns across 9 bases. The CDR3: CASSLYASGTSYNEQFF. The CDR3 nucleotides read TGTGCCAGCAGTTTATACGCTAGCGGGACCTCATACAATGAGCAGTTCTTC.